The clone carrying this T cell receptor (beta chain) was recorded a few times. Its antigen remains unknown. This sample is drawn from a study of blood T cells in healthy people across ages. Primers used in a second PCR of roughly 6 to 12 cycles were a sample-barcoded 5' primer and a J-beta primer mix. Each single sample gave us at least 3 million CDR3-containing paired-end reads. TCRdb fed the 5' RACE reads into MiXCR, producing one record per CDR3 protein. This table holds around 700,000 distinct CDR3 sequences, roughly 25% found once. CDR3 length: 14 residues. V lost 6 bases to trimming and J lost 5 bases; unmatched junction nucleotides: 7. CDR1 and CDR2 from the germline V gene are MDHEN and SYDVKM. General observations from the study: The CMV status of each donor remained undetermined, and this could have confounded shifts in expanded clonotypes.

The sample was also linked to a second study, of T cells of mothers and their children. This second report adds: Donors comprised a few healthy Caucasian mothers plus their six children. Amplification in the second PCR used the M1S primer, which added sample barcodes and 2-4 random nucleotides.

V is TRBV28 and J is TRBJ2-5, with TRBD1 identical over 9 bases. The sample comprised blood. This TCR was recovered from a boy aged 5-17 years in good health. The CDR3 DNA reads TGTGCCAGCAGCCGCGGACAGGGGTGGGAGACCCAGTACTTC. The encoded protein is CASSRGQGWETQYF.